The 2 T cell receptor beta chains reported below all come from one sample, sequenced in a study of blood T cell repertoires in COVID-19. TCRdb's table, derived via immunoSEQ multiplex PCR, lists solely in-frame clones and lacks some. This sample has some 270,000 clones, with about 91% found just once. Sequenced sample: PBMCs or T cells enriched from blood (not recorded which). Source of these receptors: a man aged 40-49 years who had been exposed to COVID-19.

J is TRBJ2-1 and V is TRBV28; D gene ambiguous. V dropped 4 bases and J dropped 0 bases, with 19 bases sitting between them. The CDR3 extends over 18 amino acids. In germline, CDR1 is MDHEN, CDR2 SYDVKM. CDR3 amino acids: CASSSPLDGSSSYNEQFF. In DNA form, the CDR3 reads TGTGCCAGCAGTTCGCCCTTAGACGGATCTAGCTCCTACAATGAGCAGTTCTTC.

Written as DNA, the CDR3 is TGTGCCAGCAGCTCCCTGGCGGTTGGGGAAGCTTTCTTT. Its protein product is CASSSLAVGEAFF. The chain employs TRBV11-2 and TRBJ1-1; D is undetermined. CDR3 size: 13 residues. Trimming pared 4 bases from V and 8 bases from J, leaving 14 bases between. Germline CDR1 SGHAT, CDR2 FQNNGV.